Below, 14 T cell receptor beta chains from the same sample are listed, as sequenced in a study of T cells after yellow fever vaccination. TCRdb redid the calling of the 5' RACE reads with MiXCR, one entry per CDR3 protein. The repertoire includes 300,000 to 400,000 distinct CDR3 sequences, 6% to 8% of them detected once, and 15% sits in the top ten. Sequenced material: PBMCs, taken 5 days after the yellow fever booster vaccination. These receptors were collected from a man in his thirties or forties who received the YFV17D yellow fever vaccine.

The rearrangement uses TRBV28 and TRBJ1-2; D remains unclear. CDR1 and CDR2 (germline): MDHEN, SYDVKM. The CDR3 extends over 12 amino acids. V lost 2 bases and J lost 7, with 8 bases in between. CDR3 sequence reads: CASSLGRLGYTF. CDR3 nucleotides: TGTGCCAGCAGTTTAGGGCGGCTTGGCTACACCTTC.

This clonotype was picked up many times. The genes are TRBV5-1 and TRBJ2-7; D perhaps matches TRBD2 (5 bases). The germline V gene has CDR1 SGHRS and CDR2 YFSETQ. The CDR3 totals 15 residues. V was shortened by 2 bases and J by 0 bases, with 12 bases between the two germline ends. The CDR3 loop reads CASSLLDFASYEQYF. CDR3 bases: TGCGCCAGCAGCTTACTGGACTTCGCCTCCTACGAGCAGTACTTC.

The chain has TRBV9 and TRBJ2-5; 9 bases agree with TRBD1. CDR1 and CDR2 (germline): SGDLS, YYNGEE. Trimming removed 4 bases from V and 5 bases from J; junction bases left unmatched: 9. This CDR3 is built from 15 residues. CDR3 in DNA: TGTGCCAGCAGCTCACGGACAGGGGCCCCCGAGACCCAGTACTTC. Its protein is CASSSRTGAPETQYF.

The V and J genes are TRBV10-3 and TRBJ2-5; weak D call: TRBD2 (6 bases). V lost 4 bases, J lost 2 bases, and 8 bases lay in between. This CDR3 contains 13 residues. The germline CDR1 and CDR2 sequences are ENHRY and SYGVKD. The DNA of the CDR3 is TGTGCCATCAGTGGTAGCGGACAAGAGACCCAGTACTTC. Protein: CAISGSGQETQYF.

V is TRBV7-9 and J is TRBJ2-1; TRBD2 matches 9 bases. The CDR3 spans 17 residues. V was clipped by 0 bases and J by 7 bases; unmatched bases: 10. Germline CDR1 reads SEHNR; CDR2 reads FQNEAQ (reference sequence). In DNA, the CDR3 is TGTGCCAGCAGCTTAGCCGCGGGAGGGCCGGGGGGGAATGAGCAGTTCTTC. Translated, it gives CASSLAAGGPGGNEQFF. The full variable domain, in which reference TRBV7-9 and TRBJ2-1 provide the parts outside the CDR3, is DTGVSQNPRHKITKRGQNVTFRCDPISEHNRLYWYRQTLGQGPEFLTYFQNEAQLEKSRLLSDRFSAERPKGSFSTLEIQRTEQGDSAMYLCASSLAAGGPGGNEQFFGPGTRLTVL.

The chain couples TRBV16 to TRBJ1-5; D is perhaps TRBD1 (5 bases). Between the trimmed V and J ends, which lost 1 base and 7 bases, there was a span of 14 bases. Germline assignment: CDR1 KGHSY and CDR2 FQNENV. The CDR3 is 15 amino acids. The CDR3 sequence is CASSQFSGFTQPQHF. CDR3 DNA: TGTGCCAGCAGCCAATTTTCAGGGTTCACGCAGCCCCAGCATTTT. Combining the CDR3 with reference TRBV16 and TRBJ1-5 gives the whole variable domain GEEVAQTPKHLVRGEGQKAKLYCAPIKGHSYVFWYQQVLKNEFKFLISFQNENVFDETGMPKERFSAKCLPNSPCSLEIQATKLEDSAVYFCASSQFSGFTQPQHFGDGTRLSIL.

This clonotype was observed at least ten times. The gene calls are TRBV7-2 and TRBJ2-1; D ambiguous. V was clipped by 5 bases and J by 6 bases, with 20 bases between them. This CDR3 has 16 residues. Germline CDR1 SGHTA, CDR2 FQGNSA. CDR3 residues: CASSVVIGDRTNEQFF. The CDR3 DNA follows: TGTGCCAGCAGCGTAGTGATCGGAGATAGGACCAATGAGCAGTTCTTC.

The chain couples TRBV7-8 to TRBJ2-1; a weak D match, TRBD2 (7 bases). Between the trimmed V and J ends, which lost 7 bases and 0 bases, there was a span of 19 bases. This CDR3 has 17 residues. Looked up from germline, CDR1 is SGHVS and CDR2 is FQNEAQ. CDR3 residues: CASMGGTRGSSYNEQFF. For the CDR3, the DNA is TGTGCCAGCATGGGGGGGACACGCGGGAGCTCCTACAATGAGCAGTTCTTC.

This clonotype was seen repeatedly, ten times or more. The genes are TRBV20-1 and TRBJ2-2; 8 bases are a match to TRBD1. The J segment lost 4 bases and the V segment lost 4 bases, leaving 8 bases of the junction unmatched. The CDR3 is 15 amino acids. In germline, CDR1 is DFQATT, CDR2 SNEGSKA (reference sequence). The CDR3 loop reads CSAKKDRAGTGELFF. The DNA for the CDR3 is TGCAGTGCTAAGAAGGACAGGGCTGGCACCGGGGAGCTGTTTTTT.

The J gene is TRBJ2-1, the V gene TRBV19, with D unclear. Germline V gene sequence: CDR1 LNHDA, CDR2 SQIVND (reference sequence). Trimming removed 5 bases at V and 6 bases at J, with 11 bases between. The length of the CDR3 is 13 residues. CDR3 sequence: CASSFSRINEQFF. The CDR3 nucleotides are TGTGCCAGTAGTTTCTCAAGGATCAATGAGCAGTTCTTC. Variable domain in full (rest from reference TRBV19 and TRBJ2-1): DGGITQSPKYLFRKEGQNVTLSCEQNLNHDAMYWYRQDPGQGLRLIYYSQIVNDFQKGDIAEGYSVSREKKESFPLTVTSAQKNPTAFYLCASSFSRINEQFFGPGTRLTVL.

The chain employs TRBV7-3 and TRBJ2-7; TRBD2 matches 12 bases. CDR3 size: 15 residues. V shed 5 bases, J shed 7 bases, and the junction held 9 bases outside the gene matches. Germline-derived CDR1 and CDR2 are SGHTA and FQGTGA. In DNA, the CDR3 is TGTGCCAGCAGCCGGTGGACTAGCGGGGTGGAGGAGCAGTACTTC. This codes for CASSRWTSGVEEQYF.

In its sample, this clonotype was seen many times. The rearrangement uses TRBV6-2 or TRBV6-3 and TRBJ2-2, with TRBD2 identical over 11 bases. Losses at the gene ends were 2 bases for V and 6 bases for J; bases not matched to a gene: 5. This CDR3 comprises 16 residues. The germline V gene encodes CDR1 MNHEY and CDR2 SVGEGT. CDR3 nucleotide sequence: TGTGCCAGCAGTTACGCCACTAGCGGGAGTTCCGGGGAGCTGTTTTTT. It is translated as CASSYATSGSSGELFF.

There are a few counts of this clonotype. The gene calls are TRBV20-1 and TRBJ2-7; D is unclear. CDR1 and CDR2 from the germline V gene are DFQATT and SNEGSKA (reference sequence). The CDR3 loop spans 14 amino acids. Trimming shortened V by 3 bases and J by 1 base, and 13 bases separated the two germline ends. In DNA, the CDR3 is TGCAGTGCTAGCTCTCGGGCCCTTTCCTACGAGCAGTACTTC. Protein sequence: CSASSRALSYEQYF.

At least ten counts were recorded for this clonotype. The junction and the germline gene differ at one end; a read error may be behind it. As DNA, the CDR3 is TGTGCTAGCAGCCCGGTCCGGCGAGCGGGGTACCAAGAGACCCAGTACTTC. It yields the protein CASSPVRRAGYQETQYF. The rearrangement links TRBV7-7 to TRBJ2-5; 7 bases are a match to TRBD2. There are 17 residues in the CDR3. The germline CDR1 and CDR2 sequences are SSHAT and FNYEAQ (reference sequence).